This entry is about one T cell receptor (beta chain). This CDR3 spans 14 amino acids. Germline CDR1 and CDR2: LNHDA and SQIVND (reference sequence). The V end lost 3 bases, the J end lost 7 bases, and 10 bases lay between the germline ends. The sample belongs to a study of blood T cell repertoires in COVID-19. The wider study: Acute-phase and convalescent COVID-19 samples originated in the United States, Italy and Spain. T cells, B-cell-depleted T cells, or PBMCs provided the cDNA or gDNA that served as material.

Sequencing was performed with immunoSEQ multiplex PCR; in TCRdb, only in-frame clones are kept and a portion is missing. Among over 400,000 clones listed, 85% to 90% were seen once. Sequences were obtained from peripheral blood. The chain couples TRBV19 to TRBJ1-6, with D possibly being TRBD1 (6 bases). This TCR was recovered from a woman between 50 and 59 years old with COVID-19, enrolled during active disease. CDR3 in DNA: TGTGCCAGTAGTATTACAGGGATGAATTCACCCCTCCACTTT. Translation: CASSITGMNSPLHF.